Sequencing of this T cell receptor (beta chain) was carried out in a study of blood T cell repertoires in COVID-19. Study-level information: The analysed material was cDNA or gDNA that came from T cells, B-cell-depleted T cells, or PBMCs.

This CDR3 has 15 residues. With 2 bases removed from V and 5 bases from J, the gap between germline ends came to 14 bases. Germline-derived CDR1 and CDR2 are MNHEY and SVGEGT. The method was immunoSEQ multiplex PCR; TCRdb's version includes in-frame clones alone and lacks a portion of them. This table holds around 140,000 clones, roughly 81% found once. This clonotype originated in a woman between 50 and 59 years old with active or convalescent COVID-19. The material sequenced was peripheral blood. J is TRBJ2-3 and V is TRBV6-2 or TRBV6-3; D gene ambiguous. In DNA, the CDR3 is TGTGCCAGCAGTTACCTGGCCAGAGGTGGAGATACGCAGTATTTT. Translation: CASSYLARGGDTQYF.